This T cell receptor (beta chain) emerged from a study of sequential checkpoint blockade in melanoma. About the study: First-line arms were nivolumab then ipilimumab, or the reverse, randomized 1:1. Both treatment sequences were followed by maintenance nivolumab.

The CDR3 totals 14 residues. The germline gives CDR1 SNHLY, CDR2 FYNNEI. V lost 3 bases and J 3 bases, leaving 10 bases between the germline ends. Only in-frame clones appear in the TCRdb table, and some are missing; sequencing was by immunoSEQ multiplex PCR. Altogether over 10,000 clones are present, over 65% being singletons, with the ten largest covering about a quarter. Treatment of the sample: randomized to nivolumab then ipilimumab (arm A) or the reverse (arm B). DNA-damaging chemotherapy had not been given to any patient beforehand. From thawed PBMCs, live CD3+CD8+ cells negative for CD19 and CD56 were sorted.

The sequenced sample was CD8+ T cells sorted from blood (inferred from file names), obtained from a patient given nivolumab and ipilimumab in sequence. The receptor comes from a human donor with melanoma. The rearrangement joins TRBV2 to TRBJ2-3, with TRBD2 as a possible D gene (5 bases). The CDR3 spells CASSDSGETDTQYF. CDR3 DNA sequence: TGTGCCAGCAGTGATAGTGGGGAGACAGATACGCAGTATTTT. Complete variable domain (other parts from reference TRBV2 and TRBJ2-3): EPEVTQTPSHQVTQMGQEVILRCVPISNHLYFYWYRQILGQKVEFLVSFYNNEISEKSEIFDDQFSVERPDGSNFTLKIRSTKLEDSAMYFCASSDSGETDTQYFGPGTRLTVL.